Following are 28 T cell receptor beta chains from one sample sequenced in a study of cytomegalovirus exposure and HLA in healthy donors (dated by TCRdb to about 2017). The library was produced with the immunoSEQ multiplex PCR assay. For the multiplex PCR, a mixture combining 60 forward primers for TCR Vbeta segments and 13 reverse primers for TCR Jbeta segments was used. Here the immuneACCESS table is served through TCRdb, limited to in-frame sequences with V and J called. Missing clones are a known gap in these copies; in checked studies unresolved V genes cover under half, and the rest lacks a known reason. The sample yields under 250,000 clones; more than 60% were counted once. The ten largest make up around 1.7% of the sample. Sequencing input: PBMCs. The source of these receptors is a man over 45 in good health and CMV-seronegative.

The rearrangement links TRBV29-1 to TRBJ2-5, with D tentatively TRBD1 (6 bases). The V and J ends lost 5 bases and 2 bases respectively, with 12 bases between them. The CDR3 sequence is 13 residues long. The germline CDR1 and CDR2 sequences are SQVTM and ANQGSEA. The DNA of the CDR3 is TGCAGCGTTTTAGGACAGTTACAAGAGACCCAGTACTTC. Protein: CSVLGQLQETQYF. The variable domain in full, with the rest retrieved from reference TRBV29-1 and TRBJ2-5, is SAVISQKPSRDICQRGTSLTIQCQVDSQVTMMFWYRQQPGQSLTLIATANQGSEATYESGFVIDKFPISRPNLTFSTLTVSNMSPEDSSIYLCSVLGQLQETQYFGPGTRLLVL.

The gene calls are TRBV13 and TRBJ1-1; 7 bases are a match to TRBD1. CDR1 is PRHDT and CDR2 is FYEKMQ in the germline V gene (reference sequence). Trimming at V came to 4 bases and at J to 0 bases, leaving 5 bases not matched to a gene. There are 15 residues in the CDR3. For the CDR3, the DNA is TGTGCCAGCAGCTCCCGACAGGGCTTGAACACTGAAGCTTTCTTT. Protein product: CASSSRQGLNTEAFF.

This chain links TRBV19 with TRBJ2-7; D is uncertain. The CDR3 totals 12 residues. V dropped 2 bases and J dropped 6 bases, with 8 bases sitting between them. Germline lookup yields CDR1 LNHDA and CDR2 SQIVND (reference sequence). The CDR3 DNA sequence: TGTGCCAGTAGTATATCCGGTCGCGAGCAGTACTTC. Its translation is CASSISGREQYF. Looking up the rest from reference TRBV19 and TRBJ2-7 gives the full variable domain: DGGITQSPKYLFRKEGQNVTLSCEQNLNHDAMYWYRQDPGQGLRLIYYSQIVNDFQKGDIAEGYSVSREKKESFPLTVTSAQKNPTAFYLCASSISGREQYFGPGTRLTVT.

This chain's CDR3 is CASSTGEFGQPQHF. The DNA of the CDR3 is TGTGCCAGCAGCACAGGGGAATTCGGTCAGCCCCAGCATTTT. The chain recombines TRBV2 with TRBJ1-5; 7 nucleotides line up with TRBD1. Per germline, CDR1 SNHLY and CDR2 FYNNEI. The CDR3 extends over 14 amino acids. Losses at the gene ends were 6 bases for V and 6 bases for J; bases not matched to a gene: 8.

V usage is TRBV11-3 and J usage is TRBJ2-7; 9 bases are shared with TRBD1. With 2 bases clipped from V and 2 bases from J, the junction kept 4 bases outside the gene matches. Germline values: CDR1 SGHNT, CDR2 YENEEA. This CDR3 contains 15 residues. This CDR3 reads CASSLRQGVAYEQYF. CDR3 sequence (DNA): TGTGCCAGCAGCTTACGACAGGGGGTAGCCTACGAGCAGTACTTC.

The gene calls are TRBV11-2 and TRBJ2-3; TRBD1 might be the D (6 bases). The CDR3 is 15 residues long. The germline V gene encodes CDR1 SGHAT and CDR2 FQNNGV. V was pared by 2 bases and J by 3 bases, with 12 bases between. Written as DNA, the CDR3 is TGTGCCAGCAGCTTACAGGGGAAGGGGACAGATACGCAGTATTTT. Its protein product is CASSLQGKGTDTQYF.

This chain connects TRBV2 to TRBJ2-5; tentative D call: TRBD2 (6 bases). The CDR3 is 15 residues long. V was clipped by 0 bases and J by 1 base, with 9 bases between them. Germline CDR1 reads SNHLY; CDR2 reads FYNNEI. The CDR3 loop is CASSEAGAGQETQYF. The CDR3 DNA reads as TGTGCCAGCAGTGAAGCAGGAGCGGGCCAAGAGACCCAGTACTTC.

The rearrangement uses TRBV4-1 and TRBJ1-1, with 7 bases identical to TRBD1. This CDR3 has 15 amino acids. Germline trimming cut 4 bases from V and 5 bases from J; bases unmatched to any gene: 10. Germline lookup yields CDR1 MGHRA and CDR2 YSYEKL. CDR3 nucleotide sequence: TGCGCCAGCAGCCGAACCCAGGGGGAACCGACTGAAGCTTTCTTT. This sequence encodes CASSRTQGEPTEAFF.

The chain joins TRBV18 to TRBJ1-5; TRBD1 is a possible D gene (6 bases). The CDR3 extends over 15 amino acids. The V end was cut by 0 bases, the J end by 7 bases, with 13 bases between. CDR1 and CDR2 from the germline V gene are KGHSH and LQKENI. For the CDR3, the DNA is TGTGCCAGCTCACCACCGAAGGGGGGAGGGCAGCCCCAGCATTTT. This sequence encodes CASSPPKGGGQPQHF. Supplemented by reference TRBV18 and TRBJ1-5, the full variable domain reads NAGVMQNPRHLVRRRGQEARLRCSPMKGHSHVYWYRQLPEEGLKFMVYLQKENIIDESGMPKERFSAEFPKEGPSILRIQQVVRGDSAAYFCASSPPKGGGQPQHFGDGTRLSIL.

The CDR3 DNA reads as TGTGCCAGCAGTTATCGGACAGGAATCTCCTACGAGCAGTACTTC. It is translated as CASSYRTGISYEQYF. J is TRBJ2-7 and V is TRBV11-2; 7 bases are shared with TRBD1. The J segment lost 0 bases and the V segment lost 6 bases, leaving 8 bases of the junction unmatched. Germline V gene sequence: CDR1 SGHAT, CDR2 FQNNGV. The CDR3 runs 15 residues.

CDR3 amino acids: CASSKIPDTQYF. CDR3 bases: TGTGCCAGCAGCAAAATCCCCGATACGCAGTATTTT. The V call is TRBV27, the J call TRBJ2-3; D not resolved. Germline V lookup: CDR1 MNHEY, CDR2 SMNVEV (reference sequence). V lost 6 bases and J lost 6, with 10 bases in between. The CDR3 is 12 amino acids.

V is TRBV2 and J is TRBJ1-2; D ambiguous. Trimming stripped 2 bases from V and 2 bases from J, with 9 bases between. The CDR3 sequence is 14 residues long. Looked up from germline, CDR1 is SNHLY and CDR2 is FYNNEI. CDR3 DNA sequence: TGTGCCAGCAGTGAACGACTCCTAAACTATGGCTACACCTTC. Translation gives CASSERLLNYGYTF. The variable domain in full, with the rest retrieved from reference TRBV2 and TRBJ1-2, is EPEVTQTPSHQVTQMGQEVILRCVPISNHLYFYWYRQILGQKVEFLVSFYNNEISEKSEIFDDQFSVERPDGSNFTLKIRSTKLEDSAMYFCASSERLLNYGYTFGSGTRLTVV.

V is TRBV6-1 and J is TRBJ2-7; D uncertain. The CDR3 is 14 residues long. In germline, CDR1 is MNHNS, CDR2 SASEGT. V was cut by 5 bases and J by 7 bases, with 18 bases left in between. As DNA, the CDR3 is TGTGCCAGCAGTCCGTCGCGTCTGGTAGAAGAGCAGTACTTC. It codes for CASSPSRLVEEQYF.

This clone showed up just a few times. J is TRBJ2-7 and V is TRBV28; 12 nucleotides match TRBD1. Trimming at V came to 2 bases and at J to 4 bases, leaving 6 bases not matched to a gene. The CDR3 extends over 16 amino acids. Germline CDR1 is MDHEN and CDR2 is SYDVKM. The CDR3 protein is CASSLEGTGGRYEQYF. Here the CDR3 DNA reads TGTGCCAGCAGTTTAGAAGGGACAGGGGGCCGGTACGAGCAGTACTTC.

The chain combines TRBV6-1 with TRBJ2-1; the D is unclear. Trimming removed 1 base from V and 4 bases from J, with 5 bases in between. Germline loops: CDR1 MNHNS, CDR2 SASEGT. There are 13 residues in the CDR3. The CDR3 loop reads CASSEGEYNEQFF. Here the CDR3 DNA reads TGTGCCAGCAGTGAAGGAGAATACAATGAGCAGTTCTTC.

V usage is TRBV27 and J usage is TRBJ2-3; TRBD2 matches at 9 bases. V lost 8 bases to trimming and J lost 2 bases; unmatched junction nucleotides: 14. The germline V gene encodes CDR1 MNHEY and CDR2 SMNVEV (reference sequence). The CDR3 spans 17 residues. CDR3 sequence reads: CASASQRLAGSTDTQYF. The CDR3 coding sequence is TGTGCCAGCGCCTCCCAAAGGCTAGCGGGATCCACAGATACGCAGTATTTT.

The chain links TRBV5-4 to TRBJ2-6; weak D call: TRBD2 (5 bases). Trimming took off 1 base at V and 0 bases at J, with 8 bases between the two ends. Germline V CDR1 and CDR2: SGHNT, YYREEE (reference sequence). This CDR3 has 16 residues. DNA for the CDR3: TGTGCCAGCAGCTTGAGCGGATACTCTGGGGCCAACGTCCTGACTTTC. It yields the protein CASSLSGYSGANVLTF. The full variable domain, with the rest looked up from reference TRBV5-4 and TRBJ2-6, is ETGVTQSPTHLIKTRGQQVTLRCSSQSGHNTVSWYQQALGQGPQFIFQYYREEENGRGNFPPRFSGLQFPNYSSELNVNALELDDSALYLCASSLSGYSGANVLTFGAGSRLTVL.

The chain has TRBV28 and TRBJ2-1; 9 nucleotides align to TRBD1. Germline trimming cut 5 bases from V and 7 bases from J; bases unmatched to any gene: 9. Germline V lookup: CDR1 MDHEN, CDR2 SYDVKM. This CDR3 spans 15 amino acids. CDR3 DNA: TGTGCCAGCAGTCAAACAGGGGGCGGTTCTAATGAGCAGTTCTTC. It translates to CASSQTGGGSNEQFF.

V and J are TRBV6-1 and TRBJ2-7; 9 positions agree with TRBD1. Looked up from germline, CDR1 is MNHNS and CDR2 is SASEGT. The CDR3 extends over 15 amino acids. V lost 4 bases, J lost 4 bases, and 8 bases stayed unmatched. CDR3 sequence reads: CASSARDRADYEQYF. The DNA for the CDR3 is TGTGCCAGCAGTGCCCGGGACAGGGCCGATTACGAGCAGTACTTC.

The chain recombines TRBV9 with TRBJ2-1; 10 bases match TRBD2. Germline CDR1 and CDR2: SGDLS and YYNGEE. The ends lost 0 bases at V and 6 bases at J; junction bases unmatched: 3. This CDR3 comprises 15 residues. The DNA for the CDR3 is TGTGCCAGCAGCGTAGGCCCTAGCGGGAGCAATGAGCAGTTCTTC. It specifies CASSVGPSGSNEQFF.

The CDR3, as DNA: TGTGCCAGCAGCTCCATGCGTCAAGAGACCCAGTACTTC. Protein: CASSSMRQETQYF. The chain joins TRBV9 to TRBJ2-5; unclear D gene. Germline V gene lookup returns CDR1 SGDLS and CDR2 YYNGEE. Trimming left V 4 bases short and J 2 bases short, with 9 bases between. This CDR3 comprises 13 residues.

CDR3 bases: TGCGCCAGCAGCTTATCCGGCGGGAACACTGAAGCTTTCTTT. It translates to CASSLSGGNTEAFF. The chain combines TRBV5-1 with TRBJ1-1; D unresolved. Trimming took off 2 bases at V and 1 base at J, with 9 bases between the two ends. CDR3 size: 14 residues. Germline CDR1 SGHRS, CDR2 YFSETQ.

As DNA, the CDR3 is TGTGCCAGCAGCTTATCCGGGGATGAGCAGTTCTTC. Translated: CASSLSGDEQFF. The gene calls are TRBV7-9 and TRBJ2-1; maybe TRBD2 (5 bases). CDR1 and CDR2 (germline): SEHNR, FQNEAQ (reference sequence). V was clipped by 2 bases and J by 8 bases, with 7 bases between them. This CDR3 region has 12 residues.

V gene TRBV6-1 combines with J gene TRBJ1-4; no clear D. Trimming took 6 bases from V and 0 from J, leaving 8 bases between them. The CDR3 contains 14 residues. Germline V gene data show CDR1 as MNHNS and CDR2 as SASEGT. CDR3 sequence (DNA): TGTGCCAGCAGGAGCACCTCAACTAATGAAAAACTGTTTTTT. Protein product: CASRSTSTNEKLFF.

This sequence joins TRBV6-5 and TRBJ1-1; TRBD1 matches at 8 bases. V lost 7 bases and J lost 4; bases outside the gene matches: 5. Per the germline V gene, CDR1 is MNHEY and CDR2 is SVGAGI. The CDR3 length is 13 residues. CDR3 nucleotides: TGTGCCAGCACTAAGGACAGGGTCACTGAAGCTTTCTTT. It encodes CASTKDRVTEAFF.

The chain couples TRBV6-1 to TRBJ1-1; tentatively, D is TRBD1 (5 bases). The CDR3 loop spans 13 amino acids. Deletions cut 11 bases from V and 0 bases from J, with 13 bases between. Germline V gene data show CDR1 as MNHNS and CDR2 as SASEGT. CDR3 loop: CAGRRGLNTEAFF. The CDR3 DNA is TGTGCCGGTCGAAGGGGTTTGAACACTGAAGCTTTCTTT.

J is TRBJ2-2 and V is TRBV28, with D uncertain. There are 15 residues in the CDR3. The ends were cut back, 3 bases at V and 0 bases at J, with 8 bases in the middle. Germline V gene sequence: CDR1 MDHEN, CDR2 SYDVKM. CDR3 sequence reads: CASSFRLANTGELFF. The DNA of the CDR3 is TGTGCCAGCAGTTTCCGCCTAGCGAACACCGGGGAGCTGTTTTTT.

This sequence joins TRBV30 and TRBJ1-5; tentatively, D is TRBD1 (6 bases). The CDR3 runs 14 residues. Germline CDR1 is GTSNPN and CDR2 is SVGIG (reference sequence). Trimming took 2 bases from V and 4 from J, leaving 12 bases between them. CDR3 in amino acids: CAWSRAGVNQPQHF. CDR3 DNA: TGTGCCTGGAGTCGGGCAGGGGTGAATCAGCCCCAGCATTTT.